One and the same sample provided the 13 T cell receptor beta chains below, sequenced in a study of T cell changes during pregnancy in multiple sclerosis. The method was immunoSEQ multiplex PCR; TCRdb's version includes in-frame clones alone and lacks a portion of them. Found here are 55,000 to 65,000 clones, more than 85% of them singletons; the top ten hold 2.6%. The material sequenced was CD8+ T cells from peripheral blood mononuclear cells, taken in the third trimester of pregnancy. All receptors come from a female donor with multiple sclerosis, enrolled in a pregnancy study.

This clone has only one observation. The chain is built from TRBV5-1 and TRBJ1-2; tentative D call: TRBD1 (6 bases). Germline loops: CDR1 SGHRS, CDR2 YFSETQ. V shed 4 bases and J shed 3 bases, with 16 bases lying between them. The CDR3 loop spans 15 amino acids. CDR3 protein: CASSPETGNYYGYTF. CDR3 sequence (DNA): TGCGCCAGCAGCCCGGAAACAGGGAATTACTATGGCTACACCTTC.

This chain connects TRBV2 to TRBJ2-7; 14 bases fit TRBD2. The CDR3 runs to 15 residues. V was pared by 6 bases and J by 7 bases, with 8 bases of the junction left unmatched. Germline loops: CDR1 SNHLY, CDR2 FYNNEI. In nucleotides, the CDR3 is TGTGCCAGCAGCCGACGGACTAGCGGGAGGATAGAGCAGTACTTC. It yields the protein CASSRRTSGRIEQYF.

The table lists this clone with a count of one. The chain uses TRBV5-1 and TRBJ1-4, with 7 bases aligning to TRBD1. The CDR3 is 15 residues long. CDR1 is SGHRS and CDR2 is YFSETQ in the germline V gene. The J segment lost 0 bases and the V segment lost 3 bases, leaving 2 bases of the junction unmatched. The CDR3 nucleotides are TGCGCCAGCAGCTCTGGGACAGCAACTAATGAAAAACTGTTTTTT. Translation gives CASSSGTATNEKLFF.

This rearrangement joins TRBV19 to TRBJ1-1; unclear D gene. Germline values: CDR1 LNHDA, CDR2 SQIVND (reference sequence). The CDR3 has 13 residues. V gave up 1 base and J gave up 5 bases, with 8 bases separating them. For the CDR3, the DNA is TGTGCCAGTAGTATAGGACAAGGAACTGAAGCTTTCTTT. This sequence encodes CASSIGQGTEAFF.

The chain joins TRBV2 to TRBJ2-7, with 14 bases identical to TRBD2. V shed 7 bases, J shed 4 bases, and the junction held 9 bases outside the gene matches. Germline CDR1 SNHLY, CDR2 FYNNEI. The CDR3 has 16 residues. CDR3 nucleotide sequence: TGTGCCAGCACCGGGACTAGCGGGAGTAAAGGGTACGAGCAGTACTTC. Its protein product is CASTGTSGSKGYEQYF.

J is TRBJ2-4 and V is TRBV28; D may be TRBD2 (7 bases). Trimming took 5 bases from V and 7 from J, leaving 33 bases between them. Germline CDR1 and CDR2: MDHEN and SYDVKM. The CDR3 runs 20 residues. The CDR3 loop reads CASSPTRLGGSEGVLNIQYF. The CDR3 region has the DNA TGTGCCAGCAGTCCCACTAGACTAGGCGGGAGCGAGGGGGTTCTTAACATTCAGTACTTC.

The chain couples TRBV30 to TRBJ2-5; perhaps TRBD2 as D (6 bases). The CDR3 contains 12 residues. From germline, CDR1 is GTSNPN and CDR2 SVGIG (reference sequence). The germline V and J ends were trimmed by 5 bases and 11 bases, with 18 bases remaining between them. DNA of the CDR3: TGTGCCTGGGGCGCGGGGTCGGGGGAGCAGTACTTC. The encoded protein is CAWGAGSGEQYF.

V gene TRBV7-9 combines with J gene TRBJ2-2, with 9 bases aligning to TRBD1. J lost 6 bases, V lost 5 bases, and 1 base had no gene match. CDR1 and CDR2 from the germline V gene are SEHNR and FQNEAQ (reference sequence). There are 13 residues in the CDR3. The CDR3 spells CASSRTGAGELFF. The CDR3 DNA is TGTGCCAGCAGCCGGACAGGGGCCGGGGAGCTGTTTTTT. Based on the CDR3 plus reference TRBV7-9 and TRBJ2-2, the full variable domain is DTGVSQNPRHKITKRGQNVTFRCDPISEHNRLYWYRQTLGQGPEFLTYFQNEAQLEKSRLLSDRFSAERPKGSFSTLEIQRTEQGDSAMYLCASSRTGAGELFFGEGSRLTVL.

The chain carries TRBV29-1 and TRBJ1-2; the D is unclear. In germline, CDR1 is SQVTM, CDR2 ANQGSEA. This CDR3 comprises 13 residues. V was clipped by 7 bases and J by 4 bases, with 16 bases between them. The CDR3 is CSAQIAGGYGYTF. DNA of the CDR3: TGCAGCGCCCAGATCGCCGGCGGCTATGGCTACACCTTC.

The chain employs TRBV9 and TRBJ2-4; 7 nucleotides match TRBD1. There are 14 residues in the CDR3. After removal of 0 bases from V and 4 bases from J, the junction contained 1 base not matched to a gene. Germline CDR1 reads SGDLS; CDR2 reads YYNGEE. CDR3 nucleotide sequence: TGTGCCAGCAGCGTAGAACAGGGGAAAAACATTCAGTACTTC. This gives the protein CASSVEQGKNIQYF.

This chain links TRBV27 with TRBJ2-1; 7 nucleotides agree with TRBD2. Germline values: CDR1 MNHEY, CDR2 SMNVEV (reference sequence). V lost 3 bases, J lost 8 bases, and 10 bases stayed unmatched. This CDR3 spans 15 amino acids. The CDR3 is CASSFGAGLGDEQFF. DNA of the CDR3: TGTGCCAGCAGTTTTGGAGCGGGATTGGGGGATGAGCAGTTCTTC.

The rearrangement links TRBV7-9 to TRBJ2-1; 7 bases align to TRBD2. This CDR3 is built from 14 residues. From germline, CDR1 is SEHNR and CDR2 FQNEAQ (reference sequence). The V segment lost 1 base and the J segment 7 bases; nucleotides outside the gene matches: 4. As DNA, the CDR3 is TGTGCCAGCAGCTTAGATGGGGGGGTAAATGAGCAGTTCTTC. As protein: CASSLDGGVNEQFF.

This chain uses TRBV4-1 with TRBJ2-2, with D unresolved. This CDR3 contains 15 residues. Germline CDR1 is MGHRA and CDR2 is YSYEKL. V was trimmed by 0 bases and J by 6 bases, leaving 11 bases between them. The CDR3 loop is CASSQEPQYAGELFF. CDR3 in DNA: TGCGCCAGCAGCCAAGAACCGCAGTACGCCGGGGAGCTGTTTTTT.